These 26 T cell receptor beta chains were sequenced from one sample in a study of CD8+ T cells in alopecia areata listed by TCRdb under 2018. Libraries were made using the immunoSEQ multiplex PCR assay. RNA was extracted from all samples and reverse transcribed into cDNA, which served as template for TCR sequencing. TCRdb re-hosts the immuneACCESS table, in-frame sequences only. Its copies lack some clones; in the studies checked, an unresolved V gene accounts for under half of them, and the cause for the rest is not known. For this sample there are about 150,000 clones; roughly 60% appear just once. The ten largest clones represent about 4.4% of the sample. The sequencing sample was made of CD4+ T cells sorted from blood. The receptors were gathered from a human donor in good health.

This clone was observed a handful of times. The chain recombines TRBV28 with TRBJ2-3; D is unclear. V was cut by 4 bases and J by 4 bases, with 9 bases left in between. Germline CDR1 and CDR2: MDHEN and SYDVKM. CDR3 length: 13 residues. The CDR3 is CASSSSVPDTQYF. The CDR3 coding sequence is TGTGCCAGCAGTTCCAGCGTTCCAGATACGCAGTATTTT.

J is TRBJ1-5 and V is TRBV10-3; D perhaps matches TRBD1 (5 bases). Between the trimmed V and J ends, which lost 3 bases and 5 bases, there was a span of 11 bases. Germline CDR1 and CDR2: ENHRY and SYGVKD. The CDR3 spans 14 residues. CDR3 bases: TGTGCCATCAGTGACCGGACGGGGGATCAGCCCCAGCATTTT. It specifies CAISDRTGDQPQHF.

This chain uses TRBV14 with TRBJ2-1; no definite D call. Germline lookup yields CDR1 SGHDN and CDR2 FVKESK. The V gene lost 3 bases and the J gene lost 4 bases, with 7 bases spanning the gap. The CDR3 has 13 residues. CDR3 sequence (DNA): TGTGCCAGCAGCCATCGAAGGTACAATGAGCAGTTCTTC. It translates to CASSHRRYNEQFF.

The chain's CDR3 is CASSTTKSEQFF. The CDR3 DNA reads as TGTGCCAGCAGCACCACGAAGAGTGAGCAGTTCTTC. This chain links TRBV5-6 with TRBJ2-1; D gene uncertain. The germline V gene has CDR1 SGHDT and CDR2 YYEEEE. V dropped 4 bases and J dropped 9 bases, with 11 bases sitting between them. CDR3 length: 12 residues. Based on the CDR3 plus reference TRBV5-6 and TRBJ2-1, the full variable domain is DAGVTQSPTHLIKTRGQQVTLRCSPKSGHDTVSWYQQALGQGPQFIFQYYEEEERQRGNFPDRFSGHQFPNYSSELNVNALLLGDSALYLCASSTTKSEQFFGPGTRLTVL.

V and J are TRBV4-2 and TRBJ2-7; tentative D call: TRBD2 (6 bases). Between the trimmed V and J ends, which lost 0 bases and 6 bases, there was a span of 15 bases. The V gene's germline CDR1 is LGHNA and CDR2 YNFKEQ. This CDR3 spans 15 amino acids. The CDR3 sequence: CASSQDQAGTAEQYF. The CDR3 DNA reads TGTGCCAGCAGCCAAGATCAGGCCGGGACTGCCGAGCAGTACTTC.

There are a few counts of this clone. CDR3 nucleotides: TGTGCCTGGATGGAAGGGGATAATGAAAAACTGTTTTTT. It yields the protein CAWMEGDNEKLFF. This chain joins TRBV30 and TRBJ1-4; a possible D gene is TRBD1 (5 bases). The CDR3 loop spans 13 amino acids. Trimming cost V 4 bases and J 4 bases, with 10 bases left between them. Looked up from germline, CDR1 is GTSNPN and CDR2 is SVGIG (reference sequence).

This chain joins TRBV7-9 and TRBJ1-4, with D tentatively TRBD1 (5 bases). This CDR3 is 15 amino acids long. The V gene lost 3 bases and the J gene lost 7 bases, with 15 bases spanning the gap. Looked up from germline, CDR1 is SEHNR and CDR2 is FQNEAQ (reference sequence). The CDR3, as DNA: TGTGCCAGCAGCTTCGCGGCAGCCAGGGTTGAAAAACTGTTTTTT. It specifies CASSFAAARVEKLFF.

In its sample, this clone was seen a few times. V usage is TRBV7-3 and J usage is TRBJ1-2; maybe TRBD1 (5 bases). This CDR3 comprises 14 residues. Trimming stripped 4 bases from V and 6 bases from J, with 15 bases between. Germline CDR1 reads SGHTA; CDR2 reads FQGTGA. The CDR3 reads CASSSGPGSDGYTF. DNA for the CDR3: TGTGCCAGCAGCTCGGGACCGGGGAGCGATGGCTACACCTTC.

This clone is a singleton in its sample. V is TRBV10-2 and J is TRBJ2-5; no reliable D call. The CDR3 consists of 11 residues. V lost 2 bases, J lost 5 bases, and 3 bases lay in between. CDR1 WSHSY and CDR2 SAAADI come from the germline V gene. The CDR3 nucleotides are TGCGCCAGCAGTGAGAGGGAGACCCAGTACTTC. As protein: CASSERETQYF.

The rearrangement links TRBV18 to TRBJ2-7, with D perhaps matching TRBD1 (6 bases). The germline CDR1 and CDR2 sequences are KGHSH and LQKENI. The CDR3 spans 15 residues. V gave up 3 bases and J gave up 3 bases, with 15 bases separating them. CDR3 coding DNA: TGTGCCAGCTCACCGTTGACAGGTGTAAGCTACGAGCAGTACTTC. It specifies CASSPLTGVSYEQYF.

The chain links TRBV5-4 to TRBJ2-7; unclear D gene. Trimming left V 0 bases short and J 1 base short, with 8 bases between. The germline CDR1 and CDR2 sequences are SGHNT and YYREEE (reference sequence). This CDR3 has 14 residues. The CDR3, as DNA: TGTGCCAGCAGCTTGGAGGCAGATTCCTACGAGCAGTACTTC. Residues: CASSLEADSYEQYF.

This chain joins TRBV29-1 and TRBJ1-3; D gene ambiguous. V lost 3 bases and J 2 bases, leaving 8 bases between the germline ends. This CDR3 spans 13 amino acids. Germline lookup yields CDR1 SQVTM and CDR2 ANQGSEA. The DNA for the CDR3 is TGCAGCGTTGATTCAGGTCCTGGAAACACCATATATTTT. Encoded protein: CSVDSGPGNTIYF.

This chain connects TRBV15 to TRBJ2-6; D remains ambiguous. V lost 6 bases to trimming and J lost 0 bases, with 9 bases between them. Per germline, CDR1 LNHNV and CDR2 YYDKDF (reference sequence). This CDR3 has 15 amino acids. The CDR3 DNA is TGTGCCACCAGTTTGGCGATCTCTGGGGCCAACGTCCTGACTTTC. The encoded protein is CATSLAISGANVLTF.

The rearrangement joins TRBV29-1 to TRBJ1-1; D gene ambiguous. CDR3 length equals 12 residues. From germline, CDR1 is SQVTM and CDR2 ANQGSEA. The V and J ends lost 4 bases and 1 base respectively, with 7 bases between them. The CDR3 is CSVVHQNTEAFF. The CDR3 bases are TGCAGCGTTGTACATCAGAACACTGAAGCTTTCTTT.

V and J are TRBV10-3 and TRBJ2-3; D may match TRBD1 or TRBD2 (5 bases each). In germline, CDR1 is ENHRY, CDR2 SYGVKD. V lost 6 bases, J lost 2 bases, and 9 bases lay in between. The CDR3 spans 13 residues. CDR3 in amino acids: CAISRDLTDTQYF. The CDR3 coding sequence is TGTGCCATCAGCCGGGACCTCACAGATACGCAGTATTTT.

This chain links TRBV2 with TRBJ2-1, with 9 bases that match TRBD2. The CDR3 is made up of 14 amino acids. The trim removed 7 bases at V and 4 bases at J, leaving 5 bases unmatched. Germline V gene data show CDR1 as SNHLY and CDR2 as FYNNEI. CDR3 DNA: TGTGCCAGCACTTCGCGGGAGGGGTACAATGAGCAGTTCTTC. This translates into CASTSREGYNEQFF.

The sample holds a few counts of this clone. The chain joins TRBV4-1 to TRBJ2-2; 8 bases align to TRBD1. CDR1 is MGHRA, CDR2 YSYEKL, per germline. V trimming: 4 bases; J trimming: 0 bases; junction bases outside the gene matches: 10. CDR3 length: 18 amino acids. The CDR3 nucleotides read TGCGCCAGCAGCCCTTCCCCGTTGGACAGGGCGAACACCGGGGAGCTGTTTTTT. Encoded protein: CASSPSPLDRANTGELFF.

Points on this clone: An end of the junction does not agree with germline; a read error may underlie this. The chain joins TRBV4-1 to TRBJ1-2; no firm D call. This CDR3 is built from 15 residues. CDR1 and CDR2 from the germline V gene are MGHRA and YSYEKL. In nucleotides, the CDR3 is TGCGCCAACAGCCCGTCCGTAACCAATAGCTATGGCTACACCTTC. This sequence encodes CANSPSVTNSYGYTF.

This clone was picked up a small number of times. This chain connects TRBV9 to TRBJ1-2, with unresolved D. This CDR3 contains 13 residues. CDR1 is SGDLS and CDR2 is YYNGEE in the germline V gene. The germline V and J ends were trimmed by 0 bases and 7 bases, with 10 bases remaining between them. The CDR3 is CASSVDPILGYTF. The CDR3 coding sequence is TGTGCCAGCAGCGTAGACCCTATCCTTGGCTACACCTTC.

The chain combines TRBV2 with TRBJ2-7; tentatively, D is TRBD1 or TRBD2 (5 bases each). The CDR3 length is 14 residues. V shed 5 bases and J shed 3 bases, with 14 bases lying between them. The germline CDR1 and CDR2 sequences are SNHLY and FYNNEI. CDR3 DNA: TGTGCCAGCAGTACACAGGACTCCTTCTACGAGCAGTACTTC. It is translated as CASSTQDSFYEQYF.

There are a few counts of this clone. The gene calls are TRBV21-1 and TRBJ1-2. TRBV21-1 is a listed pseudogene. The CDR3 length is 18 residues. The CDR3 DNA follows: TGTGCCAGCAGCAAGGCCGGGGTAGGGCCCATAACTAACTATGGCTACACCTTC. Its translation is CASSKAGVGPITNYGYTF.

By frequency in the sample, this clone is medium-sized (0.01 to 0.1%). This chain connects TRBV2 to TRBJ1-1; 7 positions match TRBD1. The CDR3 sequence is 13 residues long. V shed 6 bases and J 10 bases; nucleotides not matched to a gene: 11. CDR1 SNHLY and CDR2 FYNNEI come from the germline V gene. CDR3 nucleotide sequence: TGTGCCAGCAGGGGGGACAGCCAGGGGAGAGCTTTCTTT. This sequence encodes CASRGDSQGRAFF.

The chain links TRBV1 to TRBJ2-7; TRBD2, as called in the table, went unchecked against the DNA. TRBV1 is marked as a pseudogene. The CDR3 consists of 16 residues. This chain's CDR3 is CTSSHVGLNPSYEQYF. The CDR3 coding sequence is TGCACCAGCAGCCACGTGGGACTCAACCCGTCCTACGAGCAGTACTTC.

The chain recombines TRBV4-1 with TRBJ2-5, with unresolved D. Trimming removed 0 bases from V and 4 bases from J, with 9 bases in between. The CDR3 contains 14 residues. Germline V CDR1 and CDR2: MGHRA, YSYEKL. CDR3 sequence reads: CASSQDIGRETQYF. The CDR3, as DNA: TGCGCCAGCAGCCAAGATATCGGGCGAGAGACCCAGTACTTC.

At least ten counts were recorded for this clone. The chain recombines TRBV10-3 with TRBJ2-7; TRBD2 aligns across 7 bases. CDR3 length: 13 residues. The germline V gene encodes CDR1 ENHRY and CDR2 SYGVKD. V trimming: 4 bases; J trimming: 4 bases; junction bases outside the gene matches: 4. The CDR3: CAISGGSRYEQYF. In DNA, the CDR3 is TGTGCCATCAGTGGCGGGAGCCGGTACGAGCAGTACTTC.

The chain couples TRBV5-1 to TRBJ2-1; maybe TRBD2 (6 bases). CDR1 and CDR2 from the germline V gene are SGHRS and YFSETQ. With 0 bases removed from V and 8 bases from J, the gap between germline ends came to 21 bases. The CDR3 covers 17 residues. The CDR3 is CASSLAPSGGGIDEQFF. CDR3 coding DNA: TGCGCCAGCAGCTTGGCCCCGTCCGGGGGAGGTATCGATGAGCAGTTCTTC.